The 27 T cell receptor beta chains below all came from one sample that was sequenced in a study of vaccination and CD4 T cells after COVID-19. These receptors lack a known antigen. Treatment defined: approximately 11-day PBMC culture with coronavirus spike peptide pools or control peptides (ViraFEST assay). Researchers used the Oncomine TCR Beta short-read assay to sequence DNA from cultured CD4+ T cells. TCRdb fed the PCR reads into MiXCR, producing one record per CDR3 protein. The sample shows more than 10,000 distinct CDR3 sequences, roughly 33% of them seen only once. The source material was CD4+ T cells from blood, cultured in vitro, sampled after SARS-CoV-2 vaccination. All receptors come from a human donor who had recovered from COVID-19.

This rearrangement joins TRBV7-2 to TRBJ2-1; 8 bases fit TRBD2. The CDR3 length is 16 residues. Germline-derived CDR1 and CDR2 are SGHTA and FQGNSA. J lost 4 bases, V lost 1 base, and 6 bases had no gene match. This CDR3 reads CASSLGAGVGYNEQFF. CDR3 nucleotide sequence: TGTGCCAGCAGCTTAGGAGCGGGAGTAGGGTACAATGAGCAGTTCTTC.

This clonotype was seen a handful of times. CDR3 bases: TGTGCCAGCAGTTACGACAGGGTGGGCACTGAAGCTTTCTTT. It yields the protein CASSYDRVGTEAFF. This chain joins TRBV6-5 and TRBJ1-1, with 7 bases aligning to TRBD1. J lost 4 bases, V lost 2 bases, and 4 bases had no gene match. The V gene's germline CDR1 is MNHEY and CDR2 SVGAGI. This CDR3 has 14 residues.

In this sample, this clonotype turned up a few times. The chain is built from TRBV28 and TRBJ2-2; tentative D call: TRBD2 (5 bases). In germline, CDR1 is MDHEN, CDR2 SYDVKM. The V and J ends lost 4 bases and 6 bases respectively, with 12 bases between them. This CDR3 has 14 amino acids. In DNA, the CDR3 is TGTGCCAGCAGTTGGGAGACGAGGCCCGGGGAGCTGTTTTTT. Its translation: CASSWETRPGELFF.

The J gene is TRBJ1-1, the V gene TRBV6-2 or TRBV6-3, with 11 bases aligning to TRBD1. The germline gives CDR1 MNHEY, CDR2 SVGEGT. Trimming took 7 bases from V and 11 from J; bases not matched to a gene: 15. The CDR3 spans 15 residues. The CDR3 sequence is CASTLKGGQGVLAFF. The CDR3 DNA is TGTGCCAGCACCCTGAAAGGGGGACAGGGGGTACTTGCTTTCTTT.

The chain combines TRBV6-2 or TRBV6-3 with TRBJ1-5; 7 bases are shared with TRBD1. The CDR3 loop spans 14 amino acids. Trimming removed 4 bases from V and 6 bases from J; junction bases left unmatched: 6. Per the germline V gene, CDR1 is MNHEY and CDR2 is SVGEGT. For the CDR3, the DNA is TGTGCCAGCAGTTCCCAGGGGGGGAGTCAGCCCCAGCATTTT. Translation: CASSSQGGSQPQHF.

The chain couples TRBV10-3 to TRBJ1-1; D is perhaps TRBD1 (5 bases). Germline CDR1 ENHRY, CDR2 SYGVKD. The CDR3 is 15 amino acids. V lost 7 bases and J lost 0, with 15 bases in between. In DNA form, the CDR3 reads TGTGCCATCAACGCCGGGACCAGTATGAACACTGAAGCTTTCTTT. Encoded protein: CAINAGTSMNTEAFF.

The CDR3 coding sequence is TGTGCCAGCAGTTCTCCCGGGACAGGTGTCGCACCCCTCCACTTT. Protein: CASSSPGTGVAPLHF. The chain uses TRBV6-5 and TRBJ1-6; TRBD1 agrees at 8 bases. Trimming at V came to 4 bases and at J to 11 bases, leaving 10 bases not matched to a gene. This CDR3 is 15 amino acids long. Germline lookup yields CDR1 MNHEY and CDR2 SVGAGI.

The rearrangement links TRBV28 to TRBJ2-7; possibly TRBD2 for D (6 bases). The CDR3 runs to 15 residues. Germline lookup yields CDR1 MDHEN and CDR2 SYDVKM. Trimming took off 4 bases at V and 1 base at J, with 14 bases between the two ends. DNA for the CDR3: TGTGCCAGCAGTTATGGGGGGAGTAGATCCTACGAGCAGTACTTC. Its translation is CASSYGGSRSYEQYF.

This clonotype was seen only a few times. The chain links TRBV2 to TRBJ1-5, with 8 bases identical to TRBD1. The germline gives CDR1 SNHLY, CDR2 FYNNEI. CDR3 size: 15 residues. V lost 6 bases to trimming and J lost 5 bases; unmatched junction nucleotides: 9. The CDR3 is CASRADRDGYQPQHF. The CDR3 DNA follows: TGTGCCAGCAGAGCGGACAGGGATGGGTATCAGCCCCAGCATTTT.

This clonotype appeared a few times. The V call is TRBV7-9, the J call TRBJ2-5; D gene uncertain. This CDR3 region has 11 residues. Germline V gives CDR1 SEHNR, CDR2 FQNEAQ (reference sequence). V lost 5 bases and J 2 bases, leaving 3 bases between the germline ends. For the CDR3, the DNA is TGTGCCAGCAGCCTACAAGAGACCCAGTACTTC. Protein sequence: CASSLQETQYF.

The table lists this clonotype with a few counts. This chain joins TRBV19 and TRBJ2-1; maybe TRBD2 (6 bases). This CDR3 has 15 residues. From germline, CDR1 is LNHDA and CDR2 SQIVND (reference sequence). The V and J ends lost 2 bases and 1 base respectively, with 9 bases between them. Written as DNA, the CDR3 is TGTGCCAGTAGTATACTAGCGATGTCCTACAATGAGCAGTTCTTC. Its protein product is CASSILAMSYNEQFF.

CDR3 in DNA: TGTGCCAGCAGTTATCCGTTTTGGGACAGGGGTCAAGAGACCCAGTACTTC. Its translation: CASSYPFWDRGQETQYF. The gene calls are TRBV6-2 or TRBV6-3 and TRBJ2-5; 10 bases line up with TRBD1. The CDR3 runs 17 residues. Looked up from germline, CDR1 is MNHEY and CDR2 is SVGEGT. J lost 2 bases, V lost 3 bases, and 9 bases had no gene match.

This chain joins TRBV20-1 and TRBJ2-7; D is possibly TRBD1 (5 bases). Germline loops: CDR1 DFQATT, CDR2 SNEGSKA (reference sequence). Trimming pared 6 bases from V and 1 base from J, leaving 13 bases between. The CDR3 has 13 amino acids. In DNA, the CDR3 is TGCAGTGCGGACAAAGACAGATCCTACGAGCAGTACTTC. Translated: CSADKDRSYEQYF.

The chain uses TRBV6-1 and TRBJ2-7; D not resolved. The V end lost 5 bases, the J end lost 4 bases, and 24 bases lay between the germline ends. The CDR3 spans 17 residues. Germline V gene sequence: CDR1 MNHNS, CDR2 SASEGT. The CDR3 nucleotides read TGTGCCAGCAGTCCGTCGATGGGTGGGCGAGGTCGGTACGAGCAGTACTTC. This gives the protein CASSPSMGGRGRYEQYF.

The chain links TRBV28 to TRBJ1-2; weak D call: TRBD1 (5 bases). V lost 5 bases and J lost 2, with 21 bases in between. Looked up from germline, CDR1 is MDHEN and CDR2 is SYDVKM. The CDR3 has 17 residues. The DNA for the CDR3 is TGTGCCAGCAGTGCCCATTCGATCCGGGGCCAAAACTATGGCTACACCTTC. Amino acids: CASSAHSIRGQNYGYTF.

There are a few counts of this clonotype. V usage is TRBV6-1 and J usage is TRBJ2-1; D possibly uses TRBD1 or TRBD2 (5 bases each). Germline V gene lookup returns CDR1 MNHNS and CDR2 SASEGT. CDR3 size: 14 residues. Trimming cost V 4 bases and J 0 bases, with 7 bases left between them. CDR3 protein: CASSAGSSYNEQFF. CDR3 nucleotides: TGTGCCAGCAGTGCAGGGAGCTCCTACAATGAGCAGTTCTTC.

J is TRBJ1-3 and V is TRBV6-5, with D perhaps matching TRBD1 (6 bases). The CDR3 spans 14 residues. The germline V gene encodes CDR1 MNHEY and CDR2 SVGAGI. V lost 4 bases to trimming and J lost 1 base, with 8 bases between them. In DNA, the CDR3 is TGTGCCAGCAGTTTAGGGGGTTCTGGAAACACCATATATTTT. It translates to CASSLGGSGNTIYF.

V is TRBV6-2 or TRBV6-3 and J is TRBJ1-1; perhaps TRBD1 as D (5 bases). CDR1 is MNHEY, CDR2 SVGEGT, per germline. The CDR3 spans 13 residues. V shed 6 bases and J shed 1 base, with 9 bases lying between them. CDR3 in DNA: TGTGCCAGCAGCAAGGGGCAGAACACTGAAGCTTTCTTT. Amino acids: CASSKGQNTEAFF.

Comment on this clonotype: A junction boundary mismatches the germline segment, possibly from a read error. This chain joins TRBV20-1 and TRBJ2-5, with a weak D call TRBD2 (6 bases). The CDR3 totals 12 residues. Germline V gene data show CDR1 as DFQATT and CDR2 as SNEGSKA (reference sequence). The CDR3 sequence: CTILGRQETQYF. The CDR3 DNA sequence: TGTACCATTCTCGGGAGACAAGAGACCCAGTACTTC.

This chain links TRBV6-1 with TRBJ2-2; a weak D match, TRBD1 (5 bases). CDR3 length: 14 amino acids. The ends were cut back, 7 bases at V and 2 bases at J, with 11 bases in the middle. Looked up from germline, CDR1 is MNHNS and CDR2 is SASEGT. CDR3 bases: TGTGCCAGCAAGGAGACAGTTAACACCGGGGAGCTGTTTTTT. Protein sequence: CASKETVNTGELFF.

The genes are TRBV6-2 or TRBV6-3 and TRBJ2-1; 15 bases match TRBD2. Germline CDR1 is MNHEY and CDR2 is SVGEGT. V shed 2 bases, J shed 14 bases, and the junction held 10 bases outside the gene matches. CDR3 length: 16 residues. The CDR3 coding sequence is TGTGCCAGCAGTTACCAGGTCGGACTAGCGGGAGGGCAAGAGTTCTTC. Translation gives CASSYQVGLAGGQEFF.

The gene calls are TRBV6-2 or TRBV6-3 and TRBJ1-2; D uncertain. V lost 10 bases to trimming and J lost 4 bases, with 19 bases between them. This CDR3 is built from 14 residues. Germline loops: CDR1 MNHEY, CDR2 SVGEGT. CDR3 region: CATKQGVLPYGYTF. The CDR3 DNA is TGTGCCACCAAGCAAGGAGTATTACCCTATGGCTACACCTTC.

This clonotype was seen a few times. The rearrangement uses TRBV20-1 and TRBJ2-3, with D unresolved. Trimming shortened V by 0 bases and J by 4 bases, and 14 bases separated the two germline ends. Germline assignment: CDR1 DFQATT and CDR2 SNEGSKA (reference sequence). The CDR3 has 15 residues. The CDR3 protein is CSARDLRKAADTQYF. The CDR3 DNA follows: TGCAGTGCTAGAGATTTGAGAAAAGCCGCAGATACGCAGTATTTT.

The V gene is TRBV20-1, the J gene TRBJ1-5; no clear D. The CDR3 is made up of 12 amino acids. Germline CDR1 reads DFQATT; CDR2 reads SNEGSKA (reference sequence). V lost 5 bases and J lost 5, with 10 bases in between. The CDR3 protein is CSAARSDQPQHF. DNA for the CDR3: TGCAGTGCTGCCCGATCGGATCAGCCCCAGCATTTT.

This clonotype came up a few times. The CDR3 region has the DNA TGTGCCAGCAGTTTACAGCAAGAGACCCAGTACTTC. Translation gives CASSLQQETQYF. The chain links TRBV28 to TRBJ2-5; D remains ambiguous. The CDR3 sequence is 12 residues long. V dropped 2 bases and J dropped 2 bases, with 3 bases sitting between them. CDR1 is MDHEN, CDR2 SYDVKM, per germline.

The gene calls are TRBV28 and TRBJ2-5, with no clear D. The CDR3 consists of 10 residues. With 11 bases removed from V and 4 bases from J, the gap between germline ends came to 8 bases. Looked up from germline, CDR1 is MDHEN and CDR2 is SYDVKM. The CDR3 protein is CAAGLETQYF. The CDR3 DNA reads as TGTGCCGCCGGGCTAGAGACCCAGTACTTC. The whole variable domain, filled in from reference TRBV28 and TRBJ2-5, reads DVKVTQSSRYLVKRTGEKVFLECVQDMDHENMFWYRQDPGLGLRLIYFSYDVKMKEKGDIPEGYSVSREKKERFSLILESASTNQTSMYLCAAGLETQYFGPGTRLLVL.

This clonotype was counted only a few times. The chain joins TRBV7-9 to TRBJ2-7; D is undetermined. The CDR3 consists of 15 residues. The germline V gene encodes CDR1 SEHNR and CDR2 FQNEAQ (reference sequence). The V gene lost 0 bases and the J gene lost 2 bases, with 11 bases spanning the gap. CDR3 sequence: CASSLAAITAYEQYF. The CDR3, as DNA: TGTGCCAGCAGCTTAGCGGCTATTACCGCCTACGAGCAGTACTTC.